This T cell receptor beta chain was captured in a study of blood T cells in healthy people across ages. General study points: Shifts in expanded clonotypes may have been confounded by donor CMV status, which was unknown.

Germline V gene sequence: CDR1 SGHTA, CDR2 FQGNSA. Trimming stripped 2 bases from V and 1 base from J, with 8 bases between. The CDR3 is 14 amino acids. In this sample, this clonotype turned up a few times. Antigen unknown. Then a second PCR, running about 7 to 11 cycles, was carried out with a sample-barcoded 5' primer and a J-beta primer mix. TCRdb ran MiXCR on the 5' RACE reads and lists one entry per CDR3 protein. The sample carries about 570,000 distinct CDR3 sequences, approximately 25% recorded once. The V call is TRBV7-2, the J call TRBJ2-5; D is undetermined. The clonotype comes from a woman between 70 and 85 years old in good health. The sequencing input was blood. The CDR3 reads CASSLRVGQETQYF. The CDR3 coding sequence is TGTGCCAGCAGCTTAAGGGTAGGCCAAGAGACCCAGTACTTC.